The T cell receptor (beta chain) under discussion was sequenced for a study of beta chain features in type 1 diabetes. Isolated RNA was reverse transcribed in full, so expressed TCRB transcripts were sequenced. Method: immunoSEQ multiplex PCR; TCRdb's copy keeps in-frame clones and lacks some. The sample includes 150,000 to 200,000 clones, approximately 13% seen only once; the top ten take about 0.58%. Comments on this clone: What it recognizes is unknown.

Sorted CD4+ subsets: naive, central memory, regulatory, stem cell-like memory (CD45RO/CCR7/CD25/CD127/CD95/CD27 panel). The CDR3 covers 20 residues. CDR1 is SGDLS, CDR2 YYNGEE, per germline. With 0 bases clipped from V and 6 bases from J, the junction kept 18 bases outside the gene matches. Overall study results and limits: Amplification by PCR could prefer shorter templates, with the same effect in patients and controls. Since sequencing was performed on cDNA, cells with high TCR expression could be over-represented. Insertions at VDJ junctions were less frequent in type 1 diabetes patients. These patients also deleted more nucleotides at the same junctions.

The origin of this receptor is a woman aged 18-29 years in good health. V usage is TRBV9 and J usage is TRBJ2-1; 10 bases map to TRBD2. Sequenced: central memory CD4+ T cells from blood. CDR3 bases: TGTGCCAGCAGCGTAGGTAGCCAGGAACTACTAGCGGGGTCTTCCAATGAGCAGTTCTTC. Translation: CASSVGSQELLAGSSNEQFF.